The T cell receptor beta chain described here comes from a study of blood T cells in healthy people across ages. Study-wide results and limits: A strong correlation between TCR beta diversity and naive T cell percentage was seen.

Germline-derived CDR1 and CDR2 are MGHDK and SYGVNS. The CDR3 spans 16 residues. Between the trimmed V and J ends, which lost 1 base and 0 bases, there was a span of 10 bases. This clonotype was counted between two and nine times. Its antigen is still unknown. The sample providers were healthy Caucasian people from Russia, aged roughly 6 to 95. Primed by a sample-barcoded 5' primer and a J-beta primer mix, a second PCR proceeded for 7 to 11 cycles. Samples each returned at least 3 million CDR3-containing paired-end reads. Via MiXCR, TCRdb re-called the 5' RACE reads, giving one row per CDR3 protein. The profile covers about 1.4 million distinct CDR3 sequences, with around 55% appearing a single time and 5.5% to 8% taken by the ten largest.

The clonotype was recovered from a man aged 18 to 29 in good health. The genes are TRBV25-1 and TRBJ2-4, with unresolved D. Sequenced input: blood. As DNA, the CDR3 is TGTGCCAGCAGTGAATCTCGGACCGTAGCCAAAAACATTCAGTACTTC. Protein: CASSESRTVAKNIQYF.